The entry that follows covers one T cell receptor (beta chain) sequence. When sampled, the donors appeared nominally healthy, though they likely had unrecorded immune exposures. Primers included in the PCR were 60 Vbeta and 13 Jbeta primers. The protocol was immunoSEQ multiplex PCR, while the TCRdb copy is restricted to in-frame clones and leaves out a portion. This sample yields fewer than 250,000 clones, of which 70% to 85% are seen a single time; around 3.5% belongs to the top ten. This sample stems from a study of cytomegalovirus exposure and HLA in healthy donors. Study summary: A previous analysis identified more than 100 million unique TCR beta sequences derived from around 180 million T cells.

Trimming removed 5 bases from V and 4 bases from J; junction bases left unmatched: 11. The CDR3 contains 16 residues. The germline CDR1 and CDR2 sequences are SGHAT and FQNNGV. The rearrangement uses TRBV11-2 and TRBJ2-7; TRBD1 agrees at 10 bases. The sequence was obtained from a man in his forties in good health and CMV-seropositive. Sequencing used PBMCs. CDR3 sequence reads: CASSPPPGQGIYEQYF. The CDR3 DNA reads TGTGCCAGCAGCCCACCACCGGGACAGGGGATATACGAGCAGTACTTC.